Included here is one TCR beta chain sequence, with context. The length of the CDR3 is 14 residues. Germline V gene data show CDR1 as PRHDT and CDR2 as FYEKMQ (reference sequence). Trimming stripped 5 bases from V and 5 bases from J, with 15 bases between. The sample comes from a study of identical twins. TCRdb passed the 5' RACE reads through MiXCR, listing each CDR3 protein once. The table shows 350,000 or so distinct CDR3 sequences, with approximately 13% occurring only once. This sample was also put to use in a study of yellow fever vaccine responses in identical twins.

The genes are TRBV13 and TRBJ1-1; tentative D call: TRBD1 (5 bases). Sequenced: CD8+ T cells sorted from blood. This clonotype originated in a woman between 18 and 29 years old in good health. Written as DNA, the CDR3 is TGTGCCAGCAGCGCCGGGACCCAGTGGACTGAAGCTTTCTTT. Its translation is CASSAGTQWTEAFF. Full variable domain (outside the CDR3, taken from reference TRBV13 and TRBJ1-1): AAGVIQSPRHLIKEKRETATLKCYPIPRHDTVYWYQQGPGQDPQFLISFYEKMQSDKGSIPDRFSAQQFSDYHSELNMSSLELGDSALYFCASSAGTQWTEAFFGQGTRLTVV.